Each of the 3 T cell receptor beta chains below was sequenced from the same sample in a study of blood T cell repertoires in COVID-19. Method: immunoSEQ multiplex PCR; TCRdb's copy keeps in-frame clones and lacks some. This table holds about 160,000 clones, around 84% found once. Sequencing was performed on peripheral blood. All receptors derive from a man aged 40-55 years with acute or convalescent COVID-19.

The chain has TRBV3-1 (or the pseudogene TRBV3-2) and TRBJ1-2; 9 bases fit TRBD1. CDR1 is LGHDT, CDR2 YNNKEL, per germline (reference sequence). This CDR3 has 18 residues. V gave up 2 bases and J gave up 1 base; unmatched junction bases: 11. In DNA, the CDR3 is TGTGCCAGCAGCCAATTATCCCTAGGGACAGGGAATAACTATGGCTACACCTTC. This gives the protein CASSQLSLGTGNNYGYTF.

The chain joins TRBV28 to TRBJ1-3; D is ambiguous. The CDR3 is 16 residues long. Trimming pared 3 bases from V and 2 bases from J, leaving 14 bases between. CDR1 is MDHEN, CDR2 SYDVKM, per germline. The chain's CDR3 is CASSLNIAVPGNTIYF. The CDR3 DNA sequence: TGTGCCAGCAGTTTGAATATAGCGGTGCCTGGAAACACCATATATTTT.

V is TRBV19 and J is TRBJ2-7, with 10 bases aligning to TRBD2. Germline V gives CDR1 LNHDA, CDR2 SQIVND (reference sequence). After removal of 6 bases from V and 4 bases from J, the junction contained 9 bases not matched to a gene. The CDR3 is 15 residues long. The chain's CDR3 is CASSPWASGGYEQYF. CDR3 nucleotide sequence: TGTGCCAGTAGCCCATGGGCTAGCGGGGGTTACGAGCAGTACTTC.